This T cell receptor beta chain was retrieved from a study of T-cell reconstitution after alpha-beta-depleted transplantation in children. Overall study findings and caveats: Surviving recipient T cells and intrathymic progenitors accounted for some patients' high TCRbeta diversity at day 60. Two months or so post-transplant, alpha-beta T cells reportedly derived from several hundred expanded graft clones. Most T-cell counts and diversity one year after the transplant came from T cells that were newly produced.

V gave up 6 bases and J gave up 4 bases; unmatched junction bases: 8. The CDR3 has 14 amino acids. Unique molecular identifiers were incorporated into the prepared TCRbeta library. In TCRdb, the PCR reads were re-called with MiXCR into one record per CDR3 protein. The sample includes around 450,000 distinct CDR3 sequences, under 20% of them seen just once. Note on this clonotype: The antigen is unknown.

The specimen comprised PBMCs, mostly from graft donor cells, sampled 360 days after TCRalphabeta/CD19-depleted stem cell transplant. This receptor was taken from a boy less than two years old who had a stem cell transplant for Wiskott-Aldrich syndrome, so the T cells may come from the graft donor. The chain combines TRBV12-3 or TRBV12-4 with TRBJ1-2; 7 bases match TRBD1. CDR3 nucleotide sequence: TGTGCCAGCAGGGGCCACAGGGGCCTCTATGGCTACACCTTC. Protein product: CASRGHRGLYGYTF.